The 28 T cell receptor beta chains given below trace back to one sample, sequenced in a study of shared clonotypes between healthy human individuals. Using immunoSEQ multiplex PCR, the repertoire was profiled, and TCRdb retains in-frame clones only, with some absent. Of about 2 million clones detected, 85% to 95% appear once; the ten largest clones hold 0.13%. Sample: naive CD4+ T cells sorted from blood. As for subset: CD45RA+ positively selected. These receptors were collected from a man younger than 35 in good health.

This chain uses TRBV4-1 with TRBJ1-1, with D tentatively TRBD1 (6 bases). V shed 6 bases and J shed 1 base, with 15 bases lying between them. CDR3 size: 15 residues. From germline, CDR1 is MGHRA and CDR2 YSYEKL. CDR3 amino acids: CASRKTGQSNTEAFF. Written as DNA, the CDR3 is TGCGCCAGCAGAAAGACCGGACAGTCGAACACTGAAGCTTTCTTT.

In the case of this clone: The sample carries other DNA sequences with the same CDR3. V gene TRBV5-1 combines with J gene TRBJ1-1; the match to TRBD1 covers 7 bases. The CDR3 spans 14 residues. CDR1 SGHRS and CDR2 YFSETQ come from the germline V gene. V lost 7 bases and J lost 1; bases outside the gene matches: 7. The DNA for the CDR3 is TGCGCCAGCTCGCTAGGGGGCCCGAACACTGAAGCTTTCTTT. This codes for CASSLGGPNTEAFF.

The chain carries TRBV6-4 and TRBJ1-2; the match to TRBD1 covers 8 bases. The CDR3 runs 14 residues. Per the germline V gene, CDR1 is MRHNA and CDR2 is SNTAGT. The V segment lost 9 bases and the J segment 0 bases; nucleotides outside the gene matches: 6. The CDR3 bases are TGTGCCAGTCGACAGGGGCCAGCTAACTATGGCTACACCTTC. It yields the protein CASRQGPANYGYTF.

The chain is built from TRBV5-4 and TRBJ1-1, with TRBD1 identical over 10 bases. This CDR3 has 15 amino acids. Trimming cost V 4 bases and J 4 bases; bases outside gene matches: 7. Germline V gene sequence: CDR1 SGHNT, CDR2 YYREEE (reference sequence). CDR3 nucleotide sequence: TGTGCCAGCAGCCCCCCACGGGACAGGGGCACTGAAGCTTTCTTT. Residues: CASSPPRDRGTEAFF.

The chain employs TRBV2 and TRBJ2-7, with D possibly matching TRBD2 (5 bases). Germline lookup yields CDR1 SNHLY and CDR2 FYNNEI. V lost 6 bases, J lost 0 bases, and 12 bases lay in between. The CDR3 runs to 14 residues. The CDR3 coding sequence is TGTGCCAGCAGGAGGACTGGTATCTCCTACGAGCAGTACTTC. Its translation is CASRRTGISYEQYF. Drawing the rest from reference TRBV2 and TRBJ2-7, the complete variable domain is EPEVTQTPSHQVTQMGQEVILRCVPISNHLYFYWYRQILGQKVEFLVSFYNNEISEKSEIFDDQFSVERPDGSNFTLKIRSTKLEDSAMYFCASRRTGISYEQYFGPGTRLTVT.

V usage is TRBV28 and J usage is TRBJ1-1; TRBD1 might be the D (5 bases). The germline V gene has CDR1 MDHEN and CDR2 SYDVKM. V shed 6 bases and J shed 6 bases, with 17 bases lying between them. The CDR3 loop spans 14 amino acids. The CDR3 loop is CASSRNWGDAEAFF. The CDR3 DNA follows: TGTGCCAGCAGCCGAAACTGGGGGGACGCTGAAGCTTTCTTT.

The chain couples TRBV7-9 to TRBJ2-5; a possible D gene is TRBD2 (6 bases). With 4 bases removed from V and 4 bases from J, the gap between germline ends came to 19 bases. The CDR3 covers 16 residues. CDR1 and CDR2 from the germline V gene are SEHNR and FQNEAQ (reference sequence). CDR3 nucleotide sequence: TGTGCCAGCAGCTCCCATAAACTAATCGGGGGAGAGACCCAGTACTTC. It translates to CASSSHKLIGGETQYF. Supplemented by reference TRBV7-9 and TRBJ2-5, the full variable domain reads DTGVSQNPRHKITKRGQNVTFRCDPISEHNRLYWYRQTLGQGPEFLTYFQNEAQLEKSRLLSDRFSAERPKGSFSTLEIQRTEQGDSAMYLCASSSHKLIGGETQYFGPGTRLLVL.

The chain uses TRBV27 and TRBJ2-7; D remains unclear. Trimming shortened V by 3 bases and J by 6 bases, and 9 bases separated the two germline ends. CDR3 size: 12 residues. The germline V gene has CDR1 MNHEY and CDR2 SMNVEV (reference sequence). CDR3 sequence: CASSFRGSEQYF. The CDR3 bases are TGTGCCAGCAGTTTCCGAGGTTCCGAGCAGTACTTC.

J is TRBJ2-5 and V is TRBV7-8; D not resolved. CDR3 size: 15 residues. CDR1 is SGHVS and CDR2 is FQNEAQ in the germline V gene. Trimming removed 1 base at V and 3 bases at J, with 12 bases between. CDR3 in amino acids: CASSLGLRNEETQYF. For the CDR3, the DNA is TGTGCCAGCAGCTTAGGCCTGAGGAATGAAGAGACCCAGTACTTC.

The chain couples TRBV6-1 to TRBJ2-3; the D is unclear. Looked up from germline, CDR1 is MNHNS and CDR2 is SASEGT. V was cut by 4 bases and J by 15 bases, with 8 bases left in between. CDR3 size: 9 residues. The CDR3 loop is CASSAPYYF. The CDR3 DNA follows: TGTGCCAGCAGTGCCCCGTATTATTTT.

This chain joins TRBV9 and TRBJ2-5, with 7 bases identical to TRBD1. The CDR3 contains 14 residues. The germline V gene has CDR1 SGDLS and CDR2 YYNGEE. The V gene end was trimmed by 5 bases and the J gene end by 4 bases; junction bases not matched to a gene: 8. CDR3 sequence: CASSRTGDRETQYF. The DNA for the CDR3 is TGTGCCAGCAGTCGAACAGGGGATCGAGAGACCCAGTACTTC.

The chain couples TRBV19 to TRBJ1-6; 7 bases line up with TRBD1. The V segment lost 4 bases and the J segment 9 bases; nucleotides outside the gene matches: 12. Germline CDR1 is LNHDA and CDR2 is SQIVND (reference sequence). This CDR3 spans 16 amino acids. The CDR3 protein is CASSTLVTGDISPLHF. The CDR3 nucleotides read TGTGCCAGTAGTACCCTCGTTACAGGGGATATTTCACCCCTCCACTTT. Looking up the rest from reference TRBV19 and TRBJ1-6 gives the full variable domain: DGGITQSPKYLFRKEGQNVTLSCEQNLNHDAMYWYRQDPGQGLRLIYYSQIVNDFQKGDIAEGYSVSREKKESFPLTVTSAQKNPTAFYLCASSTLVTGDISPLHFGNGTRLTVT.

The chain carries TRBV10-2 and TRBJ2-5; D gene unclear. This CDR3 spans 12 amino acids. Trimming shortened V by 4 bases and J by 1 base, and 4 bases separated the two germline ends. Looked up from germline, CDR1 is WSHSY and CDR2 is SAAADI. CDR3 in amino acids: CASSGTQETQYF. The CDR3 DNA is TGCGCCAGCAGTGGCACCCAAGAGACCCAGTACTTC.

V usage is TRBV7-3 and J usage is TRBJ1-2; no definite D call. Germline CDR1 SGHTA, CDR2 FQGTGA. Trimming pared 5 bases from V and 0 bases from J, leaving 7 bases between. The CDR3 has 13 residues. CDR3 sequence: CASSPRPNYGYTF. The CDR3, as DNA: TGTGCCAGCAGCCCGAGGCCTAACTATGGCTACACCTTC.

The CDR3 is CASSLDPGGISYEQYF. Written as DNA, the CDR3 is TGCGCCAGCAGCTTGGACCCGGGAGGGATCTCCTACGAGCAGTACTTC. This chain connects TRBV5-1 to TRBJ2-7; 8 positions agree with TRBD2. J lost 0 bases, V lost 0 bases, and 5 bases had no gene match. CDR1 is SGHRS and CDR2 is YFSETQ in the germline V gene. This CDR3 is 16 amino acids long.

About this clone: An end of the junction does not agree with germline; a read error may underlie this. The J gene is TRBJ2-4, the V gene TRBV2; 8 bases are a match to TRBD1. CDR1 and CDR2 from the germline V gene are SNHLY and FYNNEI. This CDR3 region has 11 residues. This chain's CDR3 is CASSTGGTAPF. In DNA form, the CDR3 reads TGTGCCAGCAGTACAGGGGGGACGGCCCCCTTC.

The chain carries TRBV7-9 and TRBJ2-3; 11 bases fit TRBD2. Germline lookup yields CDR1 SEHNR and CDR2 FQNEAQ (reference sequence). With 2 bases clipped from V and 2 bases from J, the junction kept 6 bases outside the gene matches. The CDR3 is 17 amino acids. The CDR3 loop reads CASSLHIAGGITDTQYF. In DNA, the CDR3 is TGTGCCAGCAGCTTACACATAGCGGGGGGGATCACAGATACGCAGTATTTT.

J is TRBJ2-1 and V is TRBV7-8; D remains ambiguous. Between the trimmed V and J ends, which lost 3 bases and 5 bases, there was a span of 8 bases. This CDR3 contains 13 residues. Germline CDR1 reads SGHVS; CDR2 reads FQNEAQ. CDR3 DNA: TGTGCCAGCAGCTTGGACCTCAACAATGAGCAGTTCTTC. It is translated as CASSLDLNNEQFF.

Points on this clone: Other DNA sequences in this specimen translate into the identical CDR3. The rearrangement joins TRBV9 to TRBJ1-1, with 8 positions matching TRBD1. This CDR3 has 13 residues. Germline V gene data show CDR1 as SGDLS and CDR2 as YYNGEE. With 2 bases clipped from V and 5 bases from J, the junction kept 2 bases outside the gene matches. CDR3 nucleotide sequence: TGTGCCAGCAGCGTCACAGGGGGAACTGAAGCTTTCTTT. Encoded protein: CASSVTGGTEAFF.

On this clone: The same CDR3 also results from other DNA sequences found in this sample. The chain is built from TRBV29-1 and TRBJ2-7; 7 bases align to TRBD1. V lost 4 bases to trimming and J lost 4 bases; unmatched junction nucleotides: 4. The CDR3 totals 12 residues. Germline CDR1 reads SQVTM; CDR2 reads ANQGSEA. DNA of the CDR3: TGCAGCGTTGGACAGGGATCGTACGAGCAGTACTTC. It specifies CSVGQGSYEQYF.

The V gene is TRBV9, the J gene TRBJ2-7, with D tentatively TRBD1 (6 bases). V shed 0 bases and J shed 0 bases, with 10 bases lying between them. CDR1 is SGDLS, CDR2 YYNGEE, per germline. This CDR3 region has 15 residues. The CDR3 loop is CASSVGQARSYEQYF. The CDR3 DNA is TGTGCCAGCAGCGTAGGACAGGCACGCTCCTACGAGCAGTACTTC. The full variable domain, rest sourced from reference TRBV9 and TRBJ2-7, is DSGVTQTPKHLITATGQRVTLRCSPRSGDLSVYWYQQSLDQGLQFLIQYYNGEERAKGNILERFSAQQFPDLHSELNLSSLELGDSALYFCASSVGQARSYEQYFGPGTRLTVT.

The V call is TRBV5-1, the J call TRBJ2-5, with 7 bases aligning to TRBD1. This CDR3 has 17 residues. Germline CDR1 reads SGHRS; CDR2 reads YFSETQ. Germline trimming cut 0 bases from V and 1 base from J; bases unmatched to any gene: 9. The CDR3 nucleotides read TGCGCCAGCAGCTTGGGCAGGACAGGTAACTTCCAAGAGACCCAGTACTTC. It specifies CASSLGRTGNFQETQYF.

On this clone itself: In the same sample, other DNA sequences code for this CDR3. V usage is TRBV15 and J usage is TRBJ2-7; D gene unclear. The ends were cut back, 1 base at V and 1 base at J, with 8 bases in the middle. Germline values: CDR1 LNHNV, CDR2 YYDKDF (reference sequence). CDR3 length equals 14 residues. The CDR3 bases are TGTGCCACCAGCAGAGGGGGTGGGTCCTACGAGCAGTACTTC. This gives the protein CATSRGGGSYEQYF.

This chain links TRBV6-5 with TRBJ2-2; D unclear. The CDR3 loop spans 12 amino acids. Germline V lookup: CDR1 MNHEY, CDR2 SVGAGI. Between the trimmed V and J ends, which lost 7 bases and 4 bases, there was a span of 7 bases. CDR3 residues: CASTATTGELFF. The CDR3 nucleotides read TGTGCCAGCACCGCAACCACCGGGGAGCTGTTTTTT.

The V gene is TRBV10-3, the J gene TRBJ2-1; the match to TRBD1 covers 10 bases. CDR1 and CDR2 (germline): ENHRY, SYGVKD. CDR3 size: 16 residues. V lost 2 bases to trimming and J lost 2 bases; unmatched junction nucleotides: 3. The DNA for the CDR3 is TGTGCCATCAGTGAGCCAGGACAGGGGGCCTACAATGAGCAGTTCTTC. It codes for CAISEPGQGAYNEQFF.

V usage is TRBV2 and J usage is TRBJ2-2, with 9 nucleotides matching TRBD2. V lost 4 bases, J lost 4 bases, and 7 bases stayed unmatched. CDR3 length: 16 residues. The germline V gene has CDR1 SNHLY and CDR2 FYNNEI. The CDR3 protein is CASSGVAGVATGELFF. The CDR3 coding sequence is TGTGCCAGCAGTGGCGTAGCGGGAGTAGCCACCGGGGAGCTGTTTTTT.

The CDR3 region has the DNA TGTGCCAGCAGGGCGCGGACAGGGAAAAACACCATATATTTT. This encodes CASRARTGKNTIYF. This chain links TRBV2 with TRBJ1-3; 8 bases are shared with TRBD1. The V segment lost 6 bases and the J segment 6 bases; nucleotides outside the gene matches: 7. The CDR3 length is 14 residues. In germline, CDR1 is SNHLY, CDR2 FYNNEI.

The chain carries TRBV18 and TRBJ2-3, with no clear D. Germline V lookup: CDR1 KGHSH, CDR2 LQKENI. V lost 5 bases and J lost 2, with 2 bases in between. The CDR3 length is 11 residues. Here the CDR3 DNA reads TGTGCCAGCTCAATCACAGATACGCAGTATTTT. It is translated as CASSITDTQYF.